One and the same sample provided the 13 T cell receptor beta chains below, sequenced in a study of tumor and adjacent non-tumor tissue in lung cancer. The template was RNA from unsorted bulk tissue. More than 3 cm separated this lung sample from the edge of the tumor. A modified ARM-PCR protocol with three rounds of nested PCR amplified TCRbeta. TCRdb re-analysed the multiplex PCR reads in MiXCR, keeping a single row per CDR3 protein. The sample contains roughly 67,000 distinct CDR3 sequences, approximately 73% of which appear only once. The specimen sequenced was distant non-tumor lung tissue. These receptors all stem from a man between 60 and 70 years old with non-small cell lung cancer.

On this clonotype: Germline is not matched at one junction end, which may reflect a read error. The chain recombines TRBV29-1 with TRBJ2-7, with D maybe TRBD1 (6 bases). Germline V CDR1 and CDR2: SQVTM, ANQGSEA. CDR3 length: 16 residues. The chain's CDR3 is CSVEEPHRTASYDQYF. In nucleotides, the CDR3 is TGTAGCGTTGAAGAGCCCCACAGGACAGCTTCCTACGATCAGTACTTC.

In the case of this clonotype: The junction departs from the called germline gene at one end, perhaps through a read error. This sequence joins TRBV4-1 and TRBJ2-1; 8 nucleotides align to TRBD2. Germline CDR1 is MGHRA and CDR2 is YSYEKL. The CDR3 totals 15 residues. For the CDR3, the DNA is TGCGCCAGCAGCGTCCCTAGCGGGCCCTACATTGAGCAGTTCTTC. This sequence encodes CASSVPSGPYIEQFF.

A remark on this clonotype: This CDR3 fails to terminate in the conserved phenylalanine or tryptophan, so it likely reflects a read error. The J gene is TRBJ2-5, the V gene TRBV20-1; 10 bases line up with TRBD2. Losses at the gene ends were 0 bases for V and 3 bases for J; bases not matched to a gene: 4. CDR1 and CDR2 (germline): DFQATT, SNEGSKA (reference sequence). The CDR3 sequence is 15 residues long. In DNA form, the CDR3 reads TGCAGTGCTAGAGACCCCGGGACTAGCGAAGAGACCCAGTACTCC. Its translation: CSARDPGTSEETQYS.

For this clonotype: The CDR3 ends on some other residue instead of the conserved phenylalanine or tryptophan, so this is likely a read error. The V call is TRBV11-2, the J call TRBJ2-1; no firm D call. From germline, CDR1 is SGHAT and CDR2 FQNNGV. This CDR3 contains 13 residues. Written as DNA, the CDR3 is TGTGCCAGTAGCTCCCAAACGAGCGCCGAGCAGTTCTCC. This sequence encodes CASSSQTSAEQFS.

About this clonotype itself: At one boundary the junction diverges from the germline segment, which might be a read error. The chain couples TRBV5-1 to TRBJ1-1, with 9 bases aligning to TRBD1. CDR1 and CDR2 from the germline V gene are SGHRS and YFSETQ. CDR3 length equals 15 residues. CDR3 DNA sequence: TGCCCCAGCAGCTCCCGGACAGGGGAAGGTACTGAAGCTTTCTTT. Translated: CPSSSRTGEGTEAFF.

This clonotype was recorded only once. The genes are TRBV28 and TRBJ2-7; D unresolved. V was shortened by 2 bases and J by 2 bases, with 19 bases between the two germline ends. CDR1 is MDHEN and CDR2 is SYDVKM in the germline V gene. This CDR3 contains 17 residues. The CDR3: CASSLLGIAPNTYEQYF. CDR3 sequence (DNA): TGTGCCAGCAGTTTACTTGGTATAGCCCCTAACACCTACGAGCAGTACTTC. Full variable domain (missing parts from reference TRBV28 and TRBJ2-7): DVKVTQSSRYLVKRTGEKVFLECVQDMDHENMFWYRQDPGLGLRLIYFSYDVKMKEKGDIPEGYSVSREKKERFSLILESASTNQTSMYLCASSLLGIAPNTYEQYFGPGTRLTVT.

The genes are TRBV30 and TRBJ1-2; tentatively, D is TRBD1 (6 bases). Germline-derived CDR1 and CDR2 are GTSNPN and SVGIG (reference sequence). Trimming took off 1 base at V and 8 bases at J, with 14 bases between the two ends. The CDR3 spans 13 residues. For the CDR3, the DNA is TGTGCCTGGAGTGCACGTCAGGGGATGGGCTACACCTTC. As protein: CAWSARQGMGYTF.

Note on this clonotype: The CDR3 does not end in the conserved phenylalanine or tryptophan, so this is likely a read error. The rearrangement joins TRBV2 to TRBJ2-3, with D possibly matching TRBD2 (5 bases). Trimming shortened V by 7 bases and J by 2 bases, and 16 bases separated the two germline ends. The CDR3 totals 15 residues. Germline V gene lookup returns CDR1 SNHLY and CDR2 FYNNEI. The CDR3 nucleotides read TGTGCCAGCACCGGACTGGGCTCTACCACAGATACGCAGTATTTA. Its translation is CASTGLGSTTDTQYL.

This chain connects TRBV6-1 to TRBJ2-6, with D tentatively TRBD1 (5 bases). CDR1 is MNHNS and CDR2 is SASEGT in the germline V gene. V was shortened by 7 bases and J by 14 bases, with 21 bases between the two germline ends. CDR3 length equals 14 residues. CDR3 residues: CASNDNSGAIFLTF. CDR3 nucleotides: TGTGCCAGCAATGACAACTCTGGGGCCATCTTCCTGACTTTC.

This clonotype was seen a few times. The junction does not match germline at one end; this may be a read error. V and J are TRBV5-4 and TRBJ1-6; TRBD1 might be the D (6 bases). The CDR3 has 14 residues. Germline-derived CDR1 and CDR2 are SGHNT and YYREEE (reference sequence). CDR3 amino acids: CTSSIQGRNSPLHF. CDR3 DNA sequence: TGTACCAGCAGCATACAGGGCCGGAATTCACCCCTCCACTTT.

This clonotype was counted once. Without the conserved terminal phenylalanine or tryptophan, this CDR3 likely stems from a read error. The CDR3 DNA reads as TGCGCCTGCAGCCAAGTAACTAGCGGGATTAGGCAAGAGACCCAGTACCTC. This encodes CACSQVTSGIRQETQYL. The V and J genes are TRBV4-1 and TRBJ2-5; TRBD2 agrees at 10 bases. CDR3 length equals 17 residues. CDR1 is MGHRA and CDR2 is YSYEKL in the germline V gene.

In the case of this clonotype: Here the CDR3 omits its conserved ending phenylalanine or tryptophan, so a read error is the likely source. This rearrangement joins TRBV10-2 to TRBJ2-7; D is unclear. This CDR3 is built from 14 residues. CDR1 is WSHSY and CDR2 is SAAADI in the germline V gene. The CDR3 coding sequence is TGCGCCAGTAGTGAGTCGCCGGGTTACTACGAGCAGTACTTA. Translated: CASSESPGYYEQYL.

Turning to this clonotype: Lacking the conserved final phenylalanine or tryptophan, this CDR3 likely reflects a read error. The rearrangement joins TRBV5-6 to TRBJ1-1; D is unclear. V was pared by 8 bases and J by 5 bases, with 13 bases between. The CDR3 runs 12 residues. In germline, CDR1 is SGHDT, CDR2 YYEEEE. CDR3 nucleotide sequence: TGTGCCAGGAGCGTAGCTCGGACTGAAGCTTTCTTA. Translation gives CARSVARTEAFL.